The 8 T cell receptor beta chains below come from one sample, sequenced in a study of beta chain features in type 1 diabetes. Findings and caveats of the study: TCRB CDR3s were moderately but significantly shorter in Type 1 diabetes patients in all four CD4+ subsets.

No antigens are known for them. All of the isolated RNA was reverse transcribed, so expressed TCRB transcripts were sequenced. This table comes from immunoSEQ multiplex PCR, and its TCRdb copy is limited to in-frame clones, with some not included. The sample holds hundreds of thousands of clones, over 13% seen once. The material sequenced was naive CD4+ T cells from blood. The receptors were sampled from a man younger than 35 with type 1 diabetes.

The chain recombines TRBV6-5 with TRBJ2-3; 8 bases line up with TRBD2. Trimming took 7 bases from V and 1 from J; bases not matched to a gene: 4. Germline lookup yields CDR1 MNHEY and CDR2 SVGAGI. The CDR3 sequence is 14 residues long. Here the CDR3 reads CASNLAGRTDTQYF. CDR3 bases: TGTGCCAGCAACTTAGCGGGGCGCACAGATACGCAGTATTTT.

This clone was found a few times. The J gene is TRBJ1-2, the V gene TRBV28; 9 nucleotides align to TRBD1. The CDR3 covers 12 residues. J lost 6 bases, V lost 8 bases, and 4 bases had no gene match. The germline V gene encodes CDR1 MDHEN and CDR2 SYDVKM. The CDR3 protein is CASWGQGNGYTF. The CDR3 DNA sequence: TGTGCCAGCTGGGGACAGGGAAATGGCTACACCTTC.

CDR3 DNA sequence: TGTGCCAGCACGGCAGGGGCGGCCGGGGAGCTGTTTTTT. This translates into CASTAGAAGELFF. The J gene is TRBJ2-2, the V gene TRBV2; D possibly corresponds to TRBD1 (6 bases). V lost 7 bases to trimming and J lost 6 bases, with 12 bases between them. Germline CDR1 SNHLY, CDR2 FYNNEI. The CDR3 sequence is 13 residues long. Full variable domain (missing parts from reference TRBV2 and TRBJ2-2): EPEVTQTPSHQVTQMGQEVILRCVPISNHLYFYWYRQILGQKVEFLVSFYNNEISEKSEIFDDQFSVERPDGSNFTLKIRSTKLEDSAMYFCASTAGAAGELFFGEGSRLTVL.

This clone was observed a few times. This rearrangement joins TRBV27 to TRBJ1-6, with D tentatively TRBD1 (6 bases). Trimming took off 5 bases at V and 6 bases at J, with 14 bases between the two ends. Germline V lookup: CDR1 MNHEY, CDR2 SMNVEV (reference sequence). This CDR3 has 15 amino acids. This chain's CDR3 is CASSGAGASNSPLHF. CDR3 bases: TGTGCCAGCAGTGGGGCAGGGGCGAGTAATTCACCCCTCCACTTT.

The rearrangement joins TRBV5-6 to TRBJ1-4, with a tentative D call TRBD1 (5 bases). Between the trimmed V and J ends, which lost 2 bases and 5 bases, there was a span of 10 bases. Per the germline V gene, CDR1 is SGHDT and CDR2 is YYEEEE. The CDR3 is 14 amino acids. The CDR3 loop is CASSLAGLNEKLFF. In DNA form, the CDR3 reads TGTGCCAGCAGCTTAGCAGGGCTAAATGAAAAACTGTTTTTT.

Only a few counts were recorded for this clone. CDR3 DNA sequence: TGTGCCAGTAGTCATCCGGGCCGGGGCGCCGATCAGCCCCAGCATTTT. It yields the protein CASSHPGRGADQPQHF. The chain is built from TRBV19 and TRBJ1-5; the D gene is possibly TRBD1 (5 bases). CDR3 length: 16 amino acids. V was shortened by 5 bases and J by 5 bases, with 19 bases between the two germline ends. Germline V CDR1 and CDR2: LNHDA, SQIVND (reference sequence).

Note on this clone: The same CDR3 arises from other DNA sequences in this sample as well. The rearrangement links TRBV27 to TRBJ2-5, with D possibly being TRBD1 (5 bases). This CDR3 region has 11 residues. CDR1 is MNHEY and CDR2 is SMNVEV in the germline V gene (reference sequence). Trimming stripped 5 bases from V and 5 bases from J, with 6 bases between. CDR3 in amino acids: CASSPGETQYF. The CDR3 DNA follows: TGTGCCAGCAGTCCAGGGGAGACCCAGTACTTC.

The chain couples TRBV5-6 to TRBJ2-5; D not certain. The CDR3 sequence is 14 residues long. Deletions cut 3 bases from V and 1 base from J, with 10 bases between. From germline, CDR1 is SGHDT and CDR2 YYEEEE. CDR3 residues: CASSSALGQETQYF. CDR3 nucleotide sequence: TGTGCCAGCAGCTCCGCCTTAGGCCAAGAGACCCAGTACTTC.